This T cell receptor (beta chain) was profiled in a study of blood T cell repertoires in COVID-19. Across the study: The United States, Italy and Spain supplied acute and convalescent COVID-19 samples. T cells, B-cell-depleted T cells, or PBMCs provided the cDNA or gDNA that served as material.

This CDR3 has 13 amino acids. Trimming left V 5 bases short and J 5 bases short, with 11 bases between. Germline lookup yields CDR1 SGHTA and CDR2 FQGNSA. In the authors' methods: The authors estimated nucleated cell counts from reference gene primer amplification. Clones were sequenced by immunoSEQ multiplex PCR, and TCRdb holds only the in-frame ones, with some missing. The V and J calls and clone size are taken from that table; D and trimming were inferred from the DNA. The sample contains around 140,000 clones, more than 70% of which appear only once. The source of this sequence is a woman aged 55-70 years with acute or convalescent COVID-19. This sequence joins TRBV7-2 and TRBJ2-3, with D maybe TRBD2 (7 bases). Specimen: peripheral blood. In DNA, the CDR3 is TGTGCCAGCAGCGGGGGGGCCGTAGATACGCAGTATTTT. Amino acid sequence: CASSGGAVDTQYF. The complete variable domain, with remaining parts taken from reference TRBV7-2 and TRBJ2-3, reads GAGVSQSPSNKVTEKGKDVELRCDPISGHTALYWYRQSLGQGLEFLIYFQGNSAPDKSGLPSDRFSAERTGGSVSTLTIQRTQQEDSAVYLCASSGGAVDTQYFGPGTRLTVL.